These T cell receptor beta chains were read from a single sample in a study of type 1 regulatory T cells. TCRdb reprocessed the reads via MiXCR and lists one record per CDR3 protein. The sample includes about 97,000 distinct CDR3 sequences, roughly a third seen only once; the top ten take 2.2%. Sequenced sample: CD4+ T cells, either the whole sample or a sorted fraction (not recorded which). The receptor set was obtained from a human donor in good health. CDR3s include the opening cysteine and the closing phenylalanine or tryptophan. Each record gives: clone size, V gene, D gene, J gene, CDR3 protein, CDR3 DNA. D genes are given only for firm matches. Rows may omit the clone size; those that give it use once, few, many or a size class.

size: .; V: TRBV5-1; D: TRBD1; J: TRBJ2-2; CDR3: CASSLELQGVTGELFF; DNA: TGCGCCAGCAGCTTGGAGCTGCAGGGGGTCACCGGGGAGCTGTTTTTT
size: .; V: TRBV5-1; D: TRBD2; J: TRBJ2-1; CDR3: CASSWGTSGKNGQFF; DNA: TGCGCCAGCAGCTGGGGGACTAGCGGGAAAAATGGGCAGTTCTTC
size: few; V: TRBV18; D: .; J: TRBJ1-2; CDR3: CASSPQGTGSDYTF; DNA: TGTGCCAGCTCACCACAGGGAACAGGGTCTGACTACACCTTC
size: .; V: TRBV20-1; D: .; J: TRBJ2-7; CDR3: CSARVPARASYEQYF; DNA: TGCAGTGCTAGAGTTCCGGCGAGGGCATCCTACGAGCAGTACTTC
size: once; V: TRBV7-2; D: TRBD1; J: TRBJ2-7; CDR3: CASSWDRGRGYEQYF; DNA: TGTGCCAGCAGCTGGGACAGGGGGCGAGGGTACGAGCAGTACTTC
size: few; V: TRBV20-1; D: .; J: TRBJ1-4; CDR3: CSARDRQQTNEKLFF; DNA: TGCAGTGCTAGAGATCGACAGCAAACTAATGAAAAACTGTTTTTT
size: few; V: TRBV5-1; D: .; J: TRBJ2-1; CDR3: CASSLASPNEQFF; DNA: TGCGCCAGCAGCTTGGCCTCTCCCAATGAGCAGTTCTTC
size: few; V: TRBV4-1; D: .; J: TRBJ1-2; CDR3: CASSQVGYGYTF; DNA: TGCGCCAGCAGCCAAGTAGGGTATGGCTACACCTTC
size: .; V: TRBV14; D: .; J: TRBJ2-7; CDR3: CASSRTGQRSYEQYF; DNA: TGTGCCAGCAGCCGAACAGGGCAACGCTCCTACGAGCAGTACTTC
size: .; V: TRBV4-1; D: .; J: TRBJ1-2; CDR3: CASSQEVSSSYGYTF; DNA: TGCGCCAGCAGCCAAGAGGTCAGCTCGTCCTATGGCTACACCTTC